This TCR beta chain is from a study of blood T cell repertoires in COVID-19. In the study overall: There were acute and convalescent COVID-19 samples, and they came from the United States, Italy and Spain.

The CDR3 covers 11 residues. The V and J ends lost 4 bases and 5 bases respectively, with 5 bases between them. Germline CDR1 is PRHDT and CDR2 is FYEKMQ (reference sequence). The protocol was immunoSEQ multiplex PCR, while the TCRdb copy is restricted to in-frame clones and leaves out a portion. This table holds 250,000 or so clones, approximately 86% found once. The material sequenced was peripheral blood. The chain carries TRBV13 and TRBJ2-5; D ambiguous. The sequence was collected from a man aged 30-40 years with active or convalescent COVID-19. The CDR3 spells CASSSRETQYF. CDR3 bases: TGTGCCAGCAGCTCACGGGAGACCCAGTACTTC.